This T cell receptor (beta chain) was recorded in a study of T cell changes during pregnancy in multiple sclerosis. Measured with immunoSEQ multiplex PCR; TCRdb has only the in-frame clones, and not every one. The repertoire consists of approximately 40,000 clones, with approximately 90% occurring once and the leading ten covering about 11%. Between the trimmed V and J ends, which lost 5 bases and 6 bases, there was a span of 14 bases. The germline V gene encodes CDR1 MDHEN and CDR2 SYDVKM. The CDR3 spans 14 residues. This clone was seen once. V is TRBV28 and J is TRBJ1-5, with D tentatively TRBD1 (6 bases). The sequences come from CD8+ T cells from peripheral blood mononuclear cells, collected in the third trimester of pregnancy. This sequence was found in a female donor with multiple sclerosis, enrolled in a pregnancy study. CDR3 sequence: CASSPTGLGQPQHF. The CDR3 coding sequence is TGTGCCAGCAGTCCCACAGGGCTGGGTCAGCCCCAGCATTTT. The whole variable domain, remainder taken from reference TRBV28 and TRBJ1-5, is DVKVTQSSRYLVKRTGEKVFLECVQDMDHENMFWYRQDPGLGLRLIYFSYDVKMKEKGDIPEGYSVSREKKERFSLILESASTNQTSMYLCASSPTGLGQPQHFGDGTRLSIL.